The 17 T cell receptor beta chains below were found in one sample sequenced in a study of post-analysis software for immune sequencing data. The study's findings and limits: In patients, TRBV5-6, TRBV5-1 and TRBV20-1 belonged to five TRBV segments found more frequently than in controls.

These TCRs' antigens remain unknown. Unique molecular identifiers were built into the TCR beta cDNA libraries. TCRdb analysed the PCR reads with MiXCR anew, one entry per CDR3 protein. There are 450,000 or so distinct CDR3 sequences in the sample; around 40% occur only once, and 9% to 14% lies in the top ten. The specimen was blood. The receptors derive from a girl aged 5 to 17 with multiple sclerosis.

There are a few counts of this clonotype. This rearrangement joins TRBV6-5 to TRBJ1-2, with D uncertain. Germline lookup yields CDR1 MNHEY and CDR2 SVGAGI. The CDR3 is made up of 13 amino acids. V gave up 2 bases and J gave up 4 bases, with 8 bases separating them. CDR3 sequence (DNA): TGTGCCAGCAGTTACAGACTGAGCTATGGCTACACCTTC. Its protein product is CASSYRLSYGYTF.

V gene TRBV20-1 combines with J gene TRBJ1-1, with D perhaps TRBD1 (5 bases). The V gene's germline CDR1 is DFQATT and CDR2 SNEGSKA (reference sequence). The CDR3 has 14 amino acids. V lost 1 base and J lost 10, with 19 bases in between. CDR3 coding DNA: TGCAGTGCTAGAGCGGGTAGGGGATATTCGGGAGCTTTCTTT. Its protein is CSARAGRGYSGAFF.

CDR3 sequence reads: CSVWTSGIDTQYF. The CDR3, as DNA: TGCAGCGTGTGGACTAGCGGGATAGATACGCAGTATTTT. The chain carries TRBV29-1 and TRBJ2-3, with 12 bases matching TRBD2. Germline-derived CDR1 and CDR2 are SQVTM and ANQGSEA. The length of the CDR3 is 13 residues. V trimming: 6 bases; J trimming: 5 bases; junction bases outside the gene matches: 3.

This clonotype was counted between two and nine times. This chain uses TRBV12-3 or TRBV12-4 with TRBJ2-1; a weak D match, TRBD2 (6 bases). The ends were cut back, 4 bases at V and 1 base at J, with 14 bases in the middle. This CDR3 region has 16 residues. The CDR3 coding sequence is TGTGCCAGCAGTTCAAGGGAGGTTTGGTCCTACAATGAGCAGTTCTTC. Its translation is CASSSREVWSYNEQFF.

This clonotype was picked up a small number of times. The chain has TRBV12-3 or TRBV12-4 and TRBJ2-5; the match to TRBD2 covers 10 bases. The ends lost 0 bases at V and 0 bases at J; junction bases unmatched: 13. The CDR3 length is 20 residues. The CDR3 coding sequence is TGTGCCAGCAGTTTAGCGCGGCTAGCGGGAGTAAGGCCCTACCAAGAGACCCAGTACTTC. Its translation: CASSLARLAGVRPYQETQYF.

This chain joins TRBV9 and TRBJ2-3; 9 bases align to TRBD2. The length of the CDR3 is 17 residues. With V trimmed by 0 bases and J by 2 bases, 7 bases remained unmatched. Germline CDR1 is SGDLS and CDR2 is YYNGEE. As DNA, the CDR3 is TGTGCCAGCAGCGTAGAAGGGCTAGCGGGACACACAGATACGCAGTATTTT. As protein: CASSVEGLAGHTDTQYF.

The CDR3 sequence: CASSWGREVTTDTQYF. CDR3 coding DNA: TGTGCCAGCAGCTGGGGGCGGGAGGTTACCACAGATACGCAGTATTTT. The gene calls are TRBV7-2 and TRBJ2-3, with 8 bases that match TRBD2. After removal of 4 bases from V and 2 bases from J, the junction contained 8 bases not matched to a gene. The CDR3 length is 16 residues. The germline V gene has CDR1 SGHTA and CDR2 FQGNSA.

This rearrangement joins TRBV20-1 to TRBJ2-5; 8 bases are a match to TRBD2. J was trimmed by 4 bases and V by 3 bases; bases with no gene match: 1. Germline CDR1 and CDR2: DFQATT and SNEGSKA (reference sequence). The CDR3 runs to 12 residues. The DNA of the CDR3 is TGCAGTGCTAGGCTAGCGGGAGAGACCCAGTACTTC. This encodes CSARLAGETQYF.

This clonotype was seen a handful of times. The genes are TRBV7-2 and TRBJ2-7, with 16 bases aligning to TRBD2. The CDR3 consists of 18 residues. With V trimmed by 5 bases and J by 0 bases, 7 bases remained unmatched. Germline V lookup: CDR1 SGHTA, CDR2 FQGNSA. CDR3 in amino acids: CASSTAGLAGGLSYEQYF. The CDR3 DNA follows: TGTGCCAGCAGCACCGCGGGACTAGCGGGAGGGCTCTCCTACGAGCAGTACTTC.

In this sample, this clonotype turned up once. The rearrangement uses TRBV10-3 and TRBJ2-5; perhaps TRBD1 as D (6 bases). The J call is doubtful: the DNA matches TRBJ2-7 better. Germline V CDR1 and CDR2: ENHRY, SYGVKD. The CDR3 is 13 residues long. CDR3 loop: CAISGTSWDEQYF. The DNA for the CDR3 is TGTGCCATCAGCGGGACATCGTGGGACGAGCAGTACTTC.

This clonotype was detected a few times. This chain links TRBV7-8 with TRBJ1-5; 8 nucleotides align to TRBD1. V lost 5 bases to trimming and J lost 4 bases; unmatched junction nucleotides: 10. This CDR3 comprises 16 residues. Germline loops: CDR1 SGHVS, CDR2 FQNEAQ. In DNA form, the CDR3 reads TGTGCCAGCAGCCCCCGGGACAGGAAACTGAATCAGCCCCAGCATTTT. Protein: CASSPRDRKLNQPQHF.

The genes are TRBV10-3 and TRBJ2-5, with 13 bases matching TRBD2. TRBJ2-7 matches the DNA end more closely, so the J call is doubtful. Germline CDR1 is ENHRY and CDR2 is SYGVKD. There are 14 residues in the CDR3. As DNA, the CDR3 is TGTGCCATCAGGCGGACTAGCGGGAGAAACGAGCAGTACTTC. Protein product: CAIRRTSGRNEQYF.

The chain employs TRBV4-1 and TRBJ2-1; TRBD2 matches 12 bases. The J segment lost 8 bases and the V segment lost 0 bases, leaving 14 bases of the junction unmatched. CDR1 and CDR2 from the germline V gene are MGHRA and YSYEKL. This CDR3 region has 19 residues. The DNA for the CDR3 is TGCGCCAGCAGCCAAGAAGGCGGGGGCCCGGGACTAGCGGGCGATGAGCAGTTCTTC. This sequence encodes CASSQEGGGPGLAGDEQFF.

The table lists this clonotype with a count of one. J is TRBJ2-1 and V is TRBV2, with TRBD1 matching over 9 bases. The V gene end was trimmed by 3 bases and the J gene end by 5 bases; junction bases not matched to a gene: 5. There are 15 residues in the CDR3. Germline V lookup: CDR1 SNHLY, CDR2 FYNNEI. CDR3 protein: CASSDGTGSHNEQFF. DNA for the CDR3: TGTGCCAGCAGTGATGGGACAGGGTCCCACAATGAGCAGTTCTTC.

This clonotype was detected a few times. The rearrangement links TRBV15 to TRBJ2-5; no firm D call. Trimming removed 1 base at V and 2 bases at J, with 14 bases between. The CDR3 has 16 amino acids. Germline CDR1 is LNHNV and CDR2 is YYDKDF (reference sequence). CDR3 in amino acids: CATSRASGRKQETQYF. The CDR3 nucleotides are TGTGCCACCAGCAGAGCTTCGGGTCGTAAGCAAGAGACCCAGTACTTC.

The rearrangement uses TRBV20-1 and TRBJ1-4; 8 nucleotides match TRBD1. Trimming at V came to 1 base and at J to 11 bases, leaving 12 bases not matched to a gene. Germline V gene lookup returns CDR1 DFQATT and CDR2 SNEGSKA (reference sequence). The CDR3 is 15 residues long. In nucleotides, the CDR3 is TGCAGTGCTAGAGCCTCTGGACAGGGTGGGGGGAAACTGTTTTTT. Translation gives CSARASGQGGGKLFF.

The CDR3 here is CASRTQGYPYEQYF. CDR3 sequence (DNA): TGTGCCAGCAGAACACAGGGTTATCCCTACGAGCAGTACTTC. The chain uses TRBV2 and TRBJ2-7, with a tentative D call TRBD1 (6 bases). This CDR3 is built from 14 residues. The V and J ends lost 6 bases and 2 bases respectively, with 14 bases between them. Germline CDR1 reads SNHLY; CDR2 reads FYNNEI.